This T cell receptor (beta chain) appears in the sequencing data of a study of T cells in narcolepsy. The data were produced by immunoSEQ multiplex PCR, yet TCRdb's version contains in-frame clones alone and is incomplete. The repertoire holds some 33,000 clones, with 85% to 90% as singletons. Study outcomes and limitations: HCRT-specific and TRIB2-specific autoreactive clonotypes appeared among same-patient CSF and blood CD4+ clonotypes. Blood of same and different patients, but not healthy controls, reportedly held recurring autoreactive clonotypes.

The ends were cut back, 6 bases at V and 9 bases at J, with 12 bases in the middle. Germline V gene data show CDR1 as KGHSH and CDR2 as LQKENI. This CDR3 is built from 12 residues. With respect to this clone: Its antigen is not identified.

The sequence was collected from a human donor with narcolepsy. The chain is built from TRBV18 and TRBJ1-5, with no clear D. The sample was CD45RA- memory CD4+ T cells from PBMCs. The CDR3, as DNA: TGTGCCAGCTCCTCCGGCGACCCGCCCCAGCATTTT. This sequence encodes CASSSGDPPQHF.